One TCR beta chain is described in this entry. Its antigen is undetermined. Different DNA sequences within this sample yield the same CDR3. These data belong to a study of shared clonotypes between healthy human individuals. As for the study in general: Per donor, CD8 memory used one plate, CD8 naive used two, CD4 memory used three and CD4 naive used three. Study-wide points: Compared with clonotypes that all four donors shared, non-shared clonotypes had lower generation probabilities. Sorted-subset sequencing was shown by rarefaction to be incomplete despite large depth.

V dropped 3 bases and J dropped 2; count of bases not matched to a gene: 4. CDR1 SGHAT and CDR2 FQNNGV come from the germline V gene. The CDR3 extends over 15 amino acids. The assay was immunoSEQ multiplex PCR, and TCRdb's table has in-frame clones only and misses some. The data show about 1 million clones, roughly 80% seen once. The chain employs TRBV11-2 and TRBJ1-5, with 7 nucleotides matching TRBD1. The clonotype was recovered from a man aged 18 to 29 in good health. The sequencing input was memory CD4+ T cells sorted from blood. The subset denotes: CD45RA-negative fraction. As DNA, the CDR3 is TGTGCCAGCAGCTTGGACACAGGGGGCAATCAGCCCCAGCATTTT. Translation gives CASSLDTGGNQPQHF.